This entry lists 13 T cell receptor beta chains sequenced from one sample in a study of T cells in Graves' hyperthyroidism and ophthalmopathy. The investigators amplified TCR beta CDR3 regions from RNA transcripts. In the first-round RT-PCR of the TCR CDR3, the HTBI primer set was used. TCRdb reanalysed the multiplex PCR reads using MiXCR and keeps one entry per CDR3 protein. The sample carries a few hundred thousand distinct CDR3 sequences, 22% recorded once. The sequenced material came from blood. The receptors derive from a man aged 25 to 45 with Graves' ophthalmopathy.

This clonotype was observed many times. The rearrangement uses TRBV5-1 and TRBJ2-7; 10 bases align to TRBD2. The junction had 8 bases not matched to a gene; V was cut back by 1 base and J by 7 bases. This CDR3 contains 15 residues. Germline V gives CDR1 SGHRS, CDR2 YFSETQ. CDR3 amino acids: CASSLTAGGIGEQYF. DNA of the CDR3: TGCGCCAGCAGCTTGACAGCGGGAGGGATCGGGGAGCAGTACTTC.

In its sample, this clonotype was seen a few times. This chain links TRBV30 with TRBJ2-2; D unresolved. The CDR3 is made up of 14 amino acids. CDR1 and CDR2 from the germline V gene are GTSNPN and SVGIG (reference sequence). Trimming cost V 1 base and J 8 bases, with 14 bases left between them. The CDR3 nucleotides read TGTGCCTGGAGTGGGAGAGCCCGGACGGGGGAGCTGTTTTTT. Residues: CAWSGRARTGELFF.

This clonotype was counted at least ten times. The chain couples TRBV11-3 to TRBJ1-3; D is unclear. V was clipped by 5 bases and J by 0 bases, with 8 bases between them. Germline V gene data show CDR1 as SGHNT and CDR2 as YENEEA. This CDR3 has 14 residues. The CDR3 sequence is CASSTDNSGNTIYF. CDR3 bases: TGTGCCAGCAGCACAGACAACTCTGGAAACACCATATATTTT.

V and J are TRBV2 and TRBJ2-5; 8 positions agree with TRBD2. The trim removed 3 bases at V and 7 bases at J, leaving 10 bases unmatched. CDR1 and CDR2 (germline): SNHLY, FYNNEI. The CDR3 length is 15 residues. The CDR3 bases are TGTGCCAGCAGTGATAGCGGGGAAAGGGCTTCGACCCAGTACTTC. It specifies CASSDSGERASTQYF.

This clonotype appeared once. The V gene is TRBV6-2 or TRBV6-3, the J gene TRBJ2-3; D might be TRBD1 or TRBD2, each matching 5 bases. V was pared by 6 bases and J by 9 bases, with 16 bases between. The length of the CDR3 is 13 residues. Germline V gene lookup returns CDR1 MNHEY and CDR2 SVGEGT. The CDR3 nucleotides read TGTGCCAGCAGCGCCGGGGCTGTCCCAACGCAGTATTTT. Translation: CASSAGAVPTQYF.

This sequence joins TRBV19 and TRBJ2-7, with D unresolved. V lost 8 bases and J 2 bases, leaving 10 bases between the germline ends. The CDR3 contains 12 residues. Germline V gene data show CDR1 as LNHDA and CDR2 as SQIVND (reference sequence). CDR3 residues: CASPYGPYEQYF. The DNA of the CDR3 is TGTGCCAGTCCCTACGGACCCTACGAGCAGTACTTC.

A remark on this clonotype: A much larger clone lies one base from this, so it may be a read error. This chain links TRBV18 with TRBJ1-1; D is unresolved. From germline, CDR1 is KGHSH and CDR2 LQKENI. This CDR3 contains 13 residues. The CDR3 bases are TGTGCCGGGCGGATGGGTGAGAACACTGAAGCTCTCTTT. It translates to CAGRMGENTEALF.

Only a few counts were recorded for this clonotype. CDR3 sequence reads: CASSTFPTGSSTDTQYF. The CDR3 coding sequence is TGCGCCAGCAGCACTTTTCCGACAGGGTCTAGCACAGATACGCAGTATTTT. This chain uses TRBV5-1 with TRBJ2-3, with TRBD1 matching over 7 bases. This CDR3 has 17 residues. In germline, CDR1 is SGHRS, CDR2 YFSETQ. The V gene end was trimmed by 4 bases and the J gene end by 0 bases; junction bases not matched to a gene: 11.

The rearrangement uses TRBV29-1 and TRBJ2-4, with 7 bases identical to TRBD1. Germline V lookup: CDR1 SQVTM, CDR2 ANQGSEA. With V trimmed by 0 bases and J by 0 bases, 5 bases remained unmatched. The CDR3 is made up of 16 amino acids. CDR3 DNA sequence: TGCAGCGTTGAAGATTGGGACAGCGAAGCCAAAAACATTCAGTACTTC. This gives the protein CSVEDWDSEAKNIQYF.

For the CDR3, the DNA is TGTGCCAGCAGCCCCGGGACAGTAGTACGAGTCTCCTACGAGCAGTACTTC. Its protein product is CASSPGTVVRVSYEQYF. The chain is built from TRBV28 and TRBJ2-7, with 7 nucleotides matching TRBD1. Germline CDR1 is MDHEN and CDR2 is SYDVKM. The length of the CDR3 is 17 residues. Losses at the gene ends were 6 bases for V and 0 bases for J; bases not matched to a gene: 14.

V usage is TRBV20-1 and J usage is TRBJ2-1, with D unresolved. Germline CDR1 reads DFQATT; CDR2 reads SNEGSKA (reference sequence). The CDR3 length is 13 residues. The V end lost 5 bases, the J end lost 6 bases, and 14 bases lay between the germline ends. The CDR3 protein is CSAPLYQPNEQFF. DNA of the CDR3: TGCAGTGCTCCTTTATATCAGCCCAATGAGCAGTTCTTC.

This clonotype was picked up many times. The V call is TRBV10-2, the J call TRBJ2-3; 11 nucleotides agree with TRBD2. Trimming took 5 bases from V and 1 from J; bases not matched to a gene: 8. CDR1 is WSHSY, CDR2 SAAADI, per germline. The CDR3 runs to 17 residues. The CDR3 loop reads CASSSIAGGPGTDTQYF. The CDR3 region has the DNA TGCGCCAGCAGTTCGATAGCGGGAGGGCCAGGCACAGATACGCAGTATTTT.

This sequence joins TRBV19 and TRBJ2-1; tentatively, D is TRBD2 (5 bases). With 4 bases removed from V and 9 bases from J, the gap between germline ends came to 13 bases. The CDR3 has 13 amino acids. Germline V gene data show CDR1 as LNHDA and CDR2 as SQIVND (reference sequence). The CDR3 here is CASSNLPRGEQFF. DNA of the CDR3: TGTGCCAGTAGTAATTTACCTCGGGGTGAGCAGTTCTTC.